Listed here are 32 T cell receptor beta chains from one sample, sequenced in a study of OX40 agonist ivuxolimab in advanced cancers. Method: immunoSEQ multiplex PCR; TCRdb's copy keeps in-frame clones and lacks some. The sample carries around 69,000 clones, roughly nine tenths recorded once. The material was CD4+ or CD8+ T cells sorted from blood, obtained in a trial of the OX40 agonist ivuxolimab. These receptors were collected from an adult with an advanced solid tumor such as melanoma, head and neck, liver or kidney cancer.

Only one count was recorded for this clone. This rearrangement joins TRBV21-1 to TRBJ1-5; the DNA was not compared with TRBD1, the D call given in the table. TRBV21-1 counts as a pseudogene. This CDR3 contains 15 residues. The CDR3 is CASSIKGTTNQPQHF. CDR3 in DNA: TGTGCCAGCAGCATCAAGGGGACAACGAATCAGCCCCAGCATTTT.

The V gene is TRBV2, the J gene TRBJ2-7; 8 bases align to TRBD1. Trimming at V came to 4 bases and at J to 2 bases, leaving 13 bases not matched to a gene. Germline V gene lookup returns CDR1 SNHLY and CDR2 FYNNEI. CDR3 length: 17 amino acids. The CDR3, as DNA: TGTGCCAGCAGTGGGGGCTGGGGACAGGCGTACACCTACGAGCAGTACTTC. Residues: CASSGGWGQAYTYEQYF.

The gene calls are TRBV2 and TRBJ1-2; no definite D call. Germline CDR1 reads SNHLY; CDR2 reads FYNNEI. Between the trimmed V and J ends, which lost 5 bases and 6 bases, there was a span of 10 bases. The CDR3 extends over 12 amino acids. DNA of the CDR3: TGTGCCAGCAGTTTGCACTTCGATGGCTACACCTTC. Amino acid sequence: CASSLHFDGYTF.

The CDR3 bases are TGTGCCATCAGTGCGAGCGGGAGCGGTTCCTACGAGCAGTACTTC. It codes for CAISASGSGSYEQYF. The chain uses TRBV10-3 and TRBJ2-7; TRBD2 aligns across 8 bases. J was trimmed by 1 base and V by 4 bases; bases with no gene match: 6. Germline V lookup: CDR1 ENHRY, CDR2 SYGVKD. The CDR3 is 15 residues long.

This rearrangement joins TRBV27 to TRBJ2-7; possible D gene TRBD2, 6 bases. Trimming removed 6 bases from V and 3 bases from J, with 9 bases in between. This CDR3 is built from 12 residues. Germline CDR1 reads MNHEY; CDR2 reads SMNVEV (reference sequence). The CDR3: CASSQTSYEQYF. CDR3 nucleotides: TGTGCCAGCAGCCAGACTAGCTACGAGCAGTACTTC.

The chain is built from TRBV4-1 and TRBJ2-3; 10 bases line up with TRBD1. This CDR3 region has 20 residues. The V and J ends lost 3 bases and 3 bases, in that order; junction bases with no gene match: 18. Germline loops: CDR1 MGHRA, CDR2 YSYEKL. CDR3 in amino acids: CASSHPALLPGQGSTDTQYF. Written as DNA, the CDR3 is TGCGCCAGCAGCCATCCCGCTCTCCTACCGGGACAGGGGTCTACAGATACGCAGTATTTT.

This clone was detected only a few times. The rearrangement links TRBV6-5 to TRBJ1-1; TRBD1 matches at 8 bases. The CDR3 is 13 amino acids. Losses at the gene ends were 6 bases for V and 6 bases for J; bases not matched to a gene: 6. Germline assignment: CDR1 MNHEY and CDR2 SVGAGI. The CDR3 reads CASSGTGFSEAFF. The CDR3 DNA reads as TGTGCCAGCAGCGGGACAGGTTTTTCTGAAGCTTTCTTT.

The rearrangement joins TRBV5-4 to TRBJ1-2, with 7 bases aligning to TRBD1. Trimming cost V 1 base and J 0 bases; bases outside gene matches: 12. Germline V gene lookup returns CDR1 SGHNT and CDR2 YYREEE (reference sequence). The CDR3 sequence is 18 residues long. CDR3 region: CASSLRTGSFQANYGYTF. As DNA, the CDR3 is TGTGCCAGCAGCTTGAGGACAGGCTCTTTTCAGGCTAACTATGGCTACACCTTC.

This chain uses TRBV6-5 with TRBJ2-2; D is unresolved. The V gene lost 6 bases and the J gene lost 4 bases, with 9 bases spanning the gap. The CDR3 contains 13 residues. Germline V gene lookup returns CDR1 MNHEY and CDR2 SVGAGI. The CDR3: CASSLDFTGELFF. The CDR3 region has the DNA TGTGCCAGCAGCCTTGACTTCACCGGGGAGCTGTTTTTT.

This rearrangement joins TRBV10-3 to TRBJ1-2, with D maybe TRBD1 (6 bases). This CDR3 contains 14 residues. Per germline, CDR1 ENHRY and CDR2 SYGVKD. Trimming removed 7 bases from V and 4 bases from J, with 16 bases in between. Written as DNA, the CDR3 is TGTGCCATCACCAATCAACAGGGTGGCTATGGCTACACCTTC. Translated, it gives CAITNQQGGYGYTF.

The V gene is TRBV19, the J gene TRBJ2-1, with 11 nucleotides matching TRBD2. V was pared by 6 bases and J by 11 bases, with 6 bases of the junction left unmatched. This CDR3 has 13 residues. The germline CDR1 and CDR2 sequences are LNHDA and SQIVND (reference sequence). The CDR3: CASRLGLADQQFF. CDR3 in DNA: TGTGCCAGTAGATTGGGACTAGCGGACCAGCAGTTCTTC.

In DNA form, the CDR3 reads TGTGCCAGCATTTTCGGGACAGGGTCCTACGAGCAGTACTTC. This encodes CASIFGTGSYEQYF. The V call is TRBV2, the J call TRBJ2-7; 9 bases line up with TRBD1. The CDR3 contains 14 residues. Trimming removed 7 bases from V and 1 base from J; junction bases left unmatched: 5. The germline V gene has CDR1 SNHLY and CDR2 FYNNEI.

This chain joins TRBV2 and TRBJ2-7, with D perhaps TRBD2 (6 bases). Trimming left V 4 bases short and J 7 bases short, with 23 bases between. The CDR3 length is 16 residues. Germline V CDR1 and CDR2: SNHLY, FYNNEI. The CDR3 region has the DNA TGTGCCAGCAGTGTTGAGGAGGATCCTGAACGGGGGGAGCAGTACTTC. Translated: CASSVEEDPERGEQYF.

The rearrangement uses TRBV5-5 and TRBJ2-7; TRBD1 matches at 9 bases. Germline V gene data show CDR1 as SGHKS and CDR2 as YYEKEE (reference sequence). Trimming cost V 5 bases and J 6 bases; bases outside gene matches: 6. This CDR3 has 13 residues. CDR3 DNA sequence: TGTGCCAGCAGACCCGGGACAGGGAGCGAGCAGTACTTC. Translating gives CASRPGTGSEQYF.

V and J are TRBV5-1 and TRBJ2-1; D perhaps matches TRBD2 (5 bases). V gave up 0 bases and J gave up 3 bases, with 10 bases separating them. This CDR3 is built from 15 residues. Germline assignment: CDR1 SGHRS and CDR2 YFSETQ. CDR3: CASSLVTSDYNEQFF. In DNA form, the CDR3 reads TGCGCCAGCAGCTTGGTTACTAGTGACTACAATGAGCAGTTCTTC. The variable domain in full, completed from reference TRBV5-1 and TRBJ2-1, reads KAGVTQTPRYLIKTRGQQVTLSCSPISGHRSVSWYQQTPGQGLQFLFEYFSETQRNKGNFPGRFSGRQFSNSRSEMNVSTLELGDSALYLCASSLVTSDYNEQFFGPGTRLTVL.

V and J are TRBV18 and TRBJ2-7; D is undetermined. The CDR3 is made up of 15 amino acids. Trimming took 6 bases from V and 3 from J, leaving 18 bases between them. CDR1 is KGHSH, CDR2 LQKENI, per germline. CDR3 in amino acids: CASSGLGPQNYEQYF. The CDR3 nucleotides read TGTGCCAGCTCGGGTCTAGGCCCCCAGAACTACGAGCAGTACTTC.

The CDR3 region is CATSRESFQPQHF. The CDR3 nucleotides are TGTGCCACCAGCAGAGAGAGCTTTCAGCCCCAGCATTTT. This sequence joins TRBV15 and TRBJ1-5; D call uncertain. The CDR3 runs to 13 residues. Germline V CDR1 and CDR2: LNHNV, YYDKDF (reference sequence). Trimming removed 0 bases from V and 6 bases from J, with 6 bases in between.

V and J are TRBV6-5 and TRBJ2-1, with TRBD1 matching 7 bases. Losses at the gene ends were 0 bases for V and 2 bases for J; bases not matched to a gene: 1. This CDR3 has 15 amino acids. Germline V CDR1 and CDR2: MNHEY, SVGAGI. The CDR3 nucleotides read TGTGCCAGCAGTTACTCCGGGACAGCCTACAATGAGCAGTTCTTC. Translation gives CASSYSGTAYNEQFF.

The rearrangement links TRBV29-1 to TRBJ1-1; D remains ambiguous. The CDR3 runs to 10 residues. CDR1 is SQVTM and CDR2 is ANQGSEA in the germline V gene. V was shortened by 0 bases and J by 10 bases, with 6 bases between the two germline ends. The CDR3 loop reads CSVEEGAAFF. The CDR3 coding sequence is TGCAGCGTTGAAGAGGGTGCAGCTTTCTTT.

This clone was observed a few times. This chain connects TRBV5-6 to TRBJ2-7; D unclear. CDR1 is SGHDT, CDR2 YYEEEE, per germline. V gave up 4 bases and J gave up 0 bases, with 8 bases separating them. The length of the CDR3 is 13 residues. The CDR3: CASSLHTSYEQYF. The CDR3 nucleotides are TGTGCCAGCAGCCTGCATACCTCCTACGAGCAGTACTTC.

The chain has TRBV4-3 and TRBJ2-2; TRBD1 matches at 8 bases. This CDR3 has 15 residues. J was trimmed by 4 bases and V by 6 bases; bases with no gene match: 7. The germline V gene encodes CDR1 LGHNA and CDR2 YSLEER. The CDR3 sequence: CASSHGTGGTGELFF. In DNA, the CDR3 is TGCGCCAGCAGTCACGGTACAGGGGGCACCGGGGAGCTGTTTTTT.

This clone was found once. The V call is TRBV2, the J call TRBJ1-3, with 7 bases that match TRBD1. The CDR3 loop spans 15 amino acids. V trimming: 2 bases; J trimming: 3 bases; junction bases outside the gene matches: 4. CDR1 SNHLY and CDR2 FYNNEI come from the germline V gene. The CDR3 sequence is CASSEQRGLGNTIYF. The CDR3 coding sequence is TGTGCCAGCAGTGAACAAAGGGGGCTTGGAAACACCATATATTTT.

The chain recombines TRBV10-3 with TRBJ2-2; 11 bases align to TRBD2. V was pared by 5 bases and J by 1 base, with 12 bases of the junction left unmatched. Germline V gene lookup returns CDR1 ENHRY and CDR2 SYGVKD. The CDR3 has 19 residues. The DNA of the CDR3 is TGTGCCATCAGTCCCGCCCCGGGACTAGCGGACAGGAACACCGGGGAGCTGTTTTTT. Its translation is CAISPAPGLADRNTGELFF.

This sequence joins TRBV7-2 and TRBJ1-5; no clear D. This CDR3 has 13 amino acids. Germline CDR1 reads SGHTA; CDR2 reads FQGNSA. The V and J ends lost 1 base and 2 bases respectively, with 3 bases between them. CDR3 sequence reads: CASSLERNQPQHF. In DNA form, the CDR3 reads TGTGCCAGCAGCTTAGAACGCAATCAGCCCCAGCATTTT.

The chain carries TRBV7-3 and TRBJ1-1; 7 nucleotides line up with TRBD1. This CDR3 is built from 13 residues. Germline loops: CDR1 SGHTA, CDR2 FQGTGA. V lost 5 bases, J lost 5 bases, and 5 bases stayed unmatched. CDR3 nucleotide sequence: TGTGCCAGCAGCCTGAACAGGGGAACTGAAGCTTTCTTT. Encoded protein: CASSLNRGTEAFF.

J is TRBJ1-5 and V is TRBV7-2; TRBD1 is a possible D gene (6 bases). CDR3 length: 15 residues. Deletions cut 5 bases from V and 5 bases from J, with 16 bases between. Germline loops: CDR1 SGHTA, CDR2 FQGNSA. The CDR3 coding sequence is TGTGCCAGCAGCCCGACAGGCGCTCCCCATCAGCCCCAGCATTTT. Translated, it gives CASSPTGAPHQPQHF.

The chain is built from TRBV7-2 and TRBJ2-3; 14 bases align to TRBD2. The CDR3 has 16 amino acids. The V gene's germline CDR1 is SGHTA and CDR2 FQGNSA. Trimming at V came to 5 bases and at J to 6 bases, leaving 7 bases not matched to a gene. The CDR3 region has the DNA TGTGCCAGCAGCCCAGGACTAGCGGGAGGCTCTGATACGCAGTATTTT. Protein product: CASSPGLAGGSDTQYF.

This clone was counted a single time. The chain has TRBV5-1 and TRBJ1-1, with D maybe TRBD1 (5 bases). This CDR3 has 14 residues. CDR1 and CDR2 from the germline V gene are SGHRS and YFSETQ. V lost 0 bases and J lost 1, with 7 bases in between. CDR3 residues: CASSLDGQNTEAFF. The CDR3 DNA reads as TGCGCCAGCAGCTTGGATGGACAGAACACTGAAGCTTTCTTT.

This clone was observed a few times. Other DNA sequences of this sample code for an identical CDR3. V is TRBV18 and J is TRBJ2-5, with D unresolved. V lost 4 bases to trimming and J lost 2 bases, with 2 bases between them. CDR3 length equals 11 residues. Germline assignment: CDR1 KGHSH and CDR2 LQKENI. In DNA form, the CDR3 reads TGTGCCAGCTCACGACAAGAGACCCAGTACTTC. The encoded protein is CASSRQETQYF.

The chain couples TRBV14 to TRBJ1-3; D uncertain. This CDR3 region has 18 residues. Trimming took 1 base from V and 0 from J, leaving 16 bases between them. Germline CDR1 is SGHDN and CDR2 is FVKESK. The CDR3 DNA reads as TGTGCCAGCAGCCAAGGTCTCTCTGCAGTCCGCTCTGGAAACACCATATATTTT. It is translated as CASSQGLSAVRSGNTIYF.

J is TRBJ2-2 and V is TRBV7-9; a weak D match, TRBD2 (6 bases). The CDR3 is 15 residues long. The V and J ends lost 5 bases and 4 bases respectively, with 14 bases between them. CDR1 and CDR2 (germline): SEHNR, FQNEAQ (reference sequence). CDR3 DNA: TGTGCCAGCAGCCCCGGGACTTCCGGCACCGGGGAGCTGTTTTTT. It specifies CASSPGTSGTGELFF.

This chain joins TRBV7-2 and TRBJ1-1, with D perhaps matching TRBD1 (5 bases). Trimming took off 2 bases at V and 0 bases at J, with 7 bases between the two ends. The CDR3 consists of 14 residues. Per the germline V gene, CDR1 is SGHTA and CDR2 is FQGNSA. The CDR3 nucleotides are TGTGCCAGCAGCTTAAAAGGGGTGAACACTGAAGCTTTCTTT. Residues: CASSLKGVNTEAFF.